A selection of T cell receptor beta chains follows, all from one sample in a study of T cell responses to AZD1222 COVID-19 vaccine. TCRdb's copy holds only in-frame clones and misses some; the assay was immunoSEQ multiplex PCR. The repertoire consists of about 120,000 clones, with less than 95% occurring once and the leading ten covering about 4.5%. This sample comprised peripheral blood, obtained on day 0 of MenACWY control vaccination. Source of these receptors: an adult in good health. CDR3s leave out the opening cysteine and the closing phenylalanine or tryptophan. The order of the fields is D gene, J gene, V gene, CDR3 protein. A D gene is named only where the DNA matches it firmly.

TRBD1,TRBJ1-4,TRBV7-9,ASSFGRGLFEKLF
-,TRBJ1-3,TRBV29-1,SVGQSAGNTIY
-,TRBJ2-1,TRBV7-9,ASSPPGGSYNEQF
-,TRBJ1-2,TRBV5-4,ASSFSRGYGYT
-,TRBJ2-3,TRBV15,ATSSRLDRTDTQY
-,TRBJ1-3,TRBV6-1,ASSERPASGNTIY
-,TRBJ2-2,TRBV28,ASTDGGLNTGELF
-,TRBJ2-7,TRBV28,ASSGPLGGEYEQY
TRBD1,TRBJ2-7,TRBV27,ASSNGDSYEQY
-,TRBJ2-7,TRBV28,ASSFSPIKPSYEQY
-,TRBJ1-2,TRBV24-1,ATSDNLIWGGYT
-,TRBJ2-7,TRBV6-5,ASVSSSYEQY
-,TRBJ2-7,TRBV1,TSSQPGTSGAPYEQY
TRBD1,TRBJ1-1,TRBV3-1/TRBV3-2,ASSQDATGGGGNTEAF
-,TRBJ1-2,TRBV7-8,ASSPAEAGGTGYGYT
TRBD1,TRBJ1-1,TRBV28,ASSLDREAF
-,TRBJ2-7,TRBV9,ASSVGGGGQEAEQY
TRBD1,TRBJ1-6,TRBV3-1/TRBV3-2,ASSQSMTGVNSPLH
TRBD1,TRBJ1-5,TRBV19,ASSMTPTGIQPQH
-,TRBJ2-2,TRBV7-2,ASSLGGGTGELF
-,TRBJ2-1,TRBV28,ASSLSAGEQF
TRBD2,TRBJ2-2,TRBV27,ASRREPGELF
-,TRBJ2-7,TRBV4-1,ASSQGGLAAYEQY
-,TRBJ1-1,TRBV10-3,AIRLTGNTEAF
-,TRBJ2-5,TRBV16,ASSPKETQY
-,TRBJ2-5,TRBV18,ASSPSRETQY
TRBD1,TRBJ1-1,TRBV7-8,ASSLGPQGRVANTEAF
-,TRBJ1-1,TRBV29-1,SATRLKGETEAF
TRBD2,TRBJ2-7,TRBV9,ASSVTSGASYEQY
-,TRBJ1-4,TRBV9,ASTTGTGKEKLF
TRBD1,TRBJ2-7,TRBV6-5,ASSYQRQGSYEQY
TRBD2,TRBJ2-3,TRBV5-4,ASSPSPPAGGDTQY
-,TRBJ2-1,TRBV7-2,ASSFGHVREQF
TRBD1,TRBJ2-5,TRBV7-6,ASSSGTGGSETQY
-,TRBJ1-3,TRBV7-5,VRSLVDPLDPGHSGNTIY
TRBD1,TRBJ2-3,TRBV4-2,ASSHQQQGARTDTQY
-,TRBJ1-5,TRBV4-2,ASSRRSGGRDGTNSNQPQH
-,TRBJ2-3,TRBV7-9,ASSLRVIQTSVTDTQY
-,TRBJ1-1,TRBV2,ASTEEGGLNTEAF
TRBD1,TRBJ2-2,TRBV7-9,ASRKTGSLTGELF
-,TRBJ1-6,TRBV15,ATSRDPRASPLH
-,TRBJ1-2,TRBV6-5,ASSYSPLGGYT
-,TRBJ1-2,TRBV7-9,ASSSQGTSGYT
-,TRBJ2-2,TRBV9,ASSVYPGPNTGELF
-,TRBJ1-5,TRBV5-6,ASSKRSYSNQPQH
-,TRBJ2-1,TRBV21-1,ASSETHNGPRGYNEQF
TRBD2,TRBJ2-3,TRBV7-9,ASSYSGTETDTQY